Sequencing of this T cell receptor (beta chain) was carried out in a study of cytomegalovirus exposure and HLA in healthy donors. In the PCR, 60 Vbeta and 13 Jbeta primers were used. Method: immunoSEQ multiplex PCR; TCRdb's copy keeps in-frame clones and lacks some. Altogether about 160,000 clones are present, around four fifths being singletons, with the ten largest covering around 10%. This CDR3 contains 15 residues. Germline lookup yields CDR1 LGHNA and CDR2 YSLEER. V gave up 1 base and J gave up 4 bases, with 13 bases separating them. Sample: PBMCs. This clonotype was obtained from a man aged 50 to 59 in good health and CMV-seropositive. The chain links TRBV4-3 to TRBJ1-1; D gene unclear. In DNA, the CDR3 is TGCGCCAGCAGCCAAGGCAGGCGGGCAGTCACTGAAGCTTTCTTT. Residues: CASSQGRRAVTEAFF.